One sample yielded the 29 T cell receptor beta chains listed below, sequenced in a study of Ad26.COV2.S vaccination and SARS-CoV-2 variants. The treatment here: around 19 received Ad26.COV2.S at low or high dose, single or two shots; about 5 received placebo; per-sample allocation not given. Samples came from day 63 after the first vaccine or placebo injection. Measured with immunoSEQ multiplex PCR; TCRdb has only the in-frame clones, and not every one. The sample contains some 340,000 clones, around four fifths of which appear only once. The source material was peripheral blood, sampled in a trial of Ad26.COV2.S vaccine versus placebo. The receptors here all came from a person between 18 and 59 years old who received the Ad26.COV2.S COVID-19 vaccine or a placebo.

This clone was counted a single time. The gene calls are TRBV5-1 and TRBJ1-5, with TRBD1 identical over 10 bases. CDR1 SGHRS and CDR2 YFSETQ come from the germline V gene. Germline trimming cut 4 bases from V and 10 bases from J; bases unmatched to any gene: 8. The CDR3 sequence is 14 residues long. Here the CDR3 DNA reads TGCGCCAGCAGCGATGGACAGGGGGATAATCCCCAGCATTTT. Protein: CASSDGQGDNPQHF. The variable domain in full, with the rest retrieved from reference TRBV5-1 and TRBJ1-5, is KAGVTQTPRYLIKTRGQQVTLSCSPISGHRSVSWYQQTPGQGLQFLFEYFSETQRNKGNFPGRFSGRQFSNSRSEMNVSTLELGDSALYLCASSDGQGDNPQHFGDGTRLSIL.

V and J are TRBV9 and TRBJ2-5; a possible D gene is TRBD2 (5 bases). There are 15 residues in the CDR3. Germline CDR1 and CDR2: SGDLS and YYNGEE. V was shortened by 0 bases and J by 5 bases, with 14 bases between the two germline ends. CDR3 in amino acids: CASSVAGLSGETQYF. DNA of the CDR3: TGTGCCAGCAGCGTAGCAGGCCTCTCGGGGGAGACCCAGTACTTC. Variable domain in full (rest from reference TRBV9 and TRBJ2-5): DSGVTQTPKHLITATGQRVTLRCSPRSGDLSVYWYQQSLDQGLQFLIQYYNGEERAKGNILERFSAQQFPDLHSELNLSSLELGDSALYFCASSVAGLSGETQYFGPGTRLLVL.

V usage is TRBV25-1 and J usage is TRBJ2-2; D gene uncertain. Looked up from germline, CDR1 is MGHDK and CDR2 is SYGVNS. V lost 3 bases and J lost 4, with 9 bases in between. The CDR3 runs 14 residues. CDR3 DNA: TGTGCCAGCAGTGACTCCCTATTCACCGGGGAGCTGTTTTTT. Its protein product is CASSDSLFTGELFF.

The genes are TRBV21-1 and TRBJ2-5. TRBV21-1 is a pseudogene segment. The CDR3 totals 16 residues. CDR3 coding DNA: TGTGCCAGCAGCAAGGGTCATAGAAGGGCACAAGAGACCCAGTACTTC. Its protein is CASSKGHRRAQETQYF.

The CDR3 spells CATGQDYGYTF. CDR3 DNA sequence: TGTGCCACCGGACAGGACTATGGCTACACCTTC. The chain combines TRBV2 with TRBJ1-2, with 7 bases lining up with TRBD1. The CDR3 is made up of 11 amino acids. V trimming: 10 bases; J trimming: 3 bases; junction bases outside the gene matches: 2. Per the germline V gene, CDR1 is SNHLY and CDR2 is FYNNEI.

The CDR3 DNA sequence: TGTGCCATCAGTGACCCCGAGGAGGTACAAGAGACCCAGTACTTC. Amino acids: CAISDPEEVQETQYF. The chain has TRBV10-3 and TRBJ2-5; D might be TRBD2 (5 bases). The CDR3 has 15 residues. V lost 3 bases and J lost 2, with 13 bases in between. Germline assignment: CDR1 ENHRY and CDR2 SYGVKD.

In this sample, this clone turned up once. The chain couples TRBV7-8 to TRBJ1-1, with D unresolved. Trimming pared 5 bases from V and 5 bases from J, leaving 12 bases between. The CDR3 runs to 13 residues. Germline lookup yields CDR1 SGHVS and CDR2 FQNEAQ. In DNA, the CDR3 is TGTGCCAGCAGCCCGGGCGTGTGGACTGAAGCTTTCTTT. It is translated as CASSPGVWTEAFF. Using reference TRBV7-8 and TRBJ1-1 for the parts outside the CDR3, the full variable domain is GAGVSQSPRYKVAKRGQDVALRCDPISGHVSLFWYQQALGQGPEFLTYFQNEAQLDKSGLPSDRFFAERPEGSVSTLKIQRTQQEDSAVYLCASSPGVWTEAFFGQGTRLTVV.

The chain uses TRBV5-1 and TRBJ2-7; D is uncertain. CDR1 is SGHRS, CDR2 YFSETQ, per germline. The germline V and J ends were trimmed by 2 bases and 6 bases, with 12 bases remaining between them. The CDR3 loop spans 13 amino acids. The CDR3 protein is CASSFLGKSEQYF. The CDR3 DNA reads as TGCGCCAGCAGCTTTTTGGGCAAGTCCGAGCAGTACTTC.

The J gene is TRBJ1-5, the V gene TRBV3-1 (or the pseudogene TRBV3-2); D is uncertain. CDR3 length: 12 residues. Trimming removed 5 bases at V and 6 bases at J, with 8 bases between. Germline CDR1 is LGHDT and CDR2 is YNNKEL (reference sequence). The CDR3 nucleotides read TGTGCCAGCAGCTTCTCCGGTCAGCCCCAGCATTTT. This gives the protein CASSFSGQPQHF.

The chain is built from TRBV5-4 and TRBJ1-4, with 11 positions matching TRBD1. The CDR3 is made up of 17 amino acids. V lost 0 bases and J lost 4; bases outside the gene matches: 5. CDR1 is SGHNT and CDR2 is YYREEE in the germline V gene (reference sequence). The CDR3 region has the DNA TGTGCCAGCAGCTTGGGGACAGGGGGCAACGGTAATGAAAAACTGTTTTTT. Protein sequence: CASSLGTGGNGNEKLFF.

This chain links TRBV5-4 with TRBJ2-1; 10 positions agree with TRBD2. The germline CDR1 and CDR2 sequences are SGHNT and YYREEE (reference sequence). The CDR3 spans 17 residues. The J segment lost 6 bases and the V segment lost 0 bases, leaving 9 bases of the junction unmatched. In DNA, the CDR3 is TGTGCCAGCAGCTTGGGCCTCTGGAGCGGGGGGGCCAATGAGCAGTTCTTC. Its translation: CASSLGLWSGGANEQFF.

The gene calls are TRBV28 and TRBJ2-7; TRBD1 aligns across 9 bases. With 2 bases clipped from V and 3 bases from J, the junction kept 5 bases outside the gene matches. Germline V lookup: CDR1 MDHEN, CDR2 SYDVKM. The CDR3 loop spans 15 amino acids. CDR3 protein: CASSLVGQGSYEQYF. CDR3 coding DNA: TGTGCCAGCAGTTTAGTAGGACAGGGGAGCTACGAGCAGTACTTC. The full variable domain, with the rest looked up from reference TRBV28 and TRBJ2-7, is DVKVTQSSRYLVKRTGEKVFLECVQDMDHENMFWYRQDPGLGLRLIYFSYDVKMKEKGDIPEGYSVSREKKERFSLILESASTNQTSMYLCASSLVGQGSYEQYFGPGTRLTVT.

Concerning this clone: At the DNA level, this CDR3 is encoded by other sequences in the same sample as well. V usage is TRBV9 and J usage is TRBJ2-3; D is unresolved. V was pared by 0 bases and J by 2 bases, with 4 bases between. CDR3 length equals 13 residues. Germline assignment: CDR1 SGDLS and CDR2 YYNGEE. CDR3 loop: CASSVGFTDTQYF. The CDR3 DNA follows: TGTGCCAGCAGCGTAGGGTTCACAGATACGCAGTATTTT.

J is TRBJ2-1 and V is TRBV7-2; D uncertain. Germline V CDR1 and CDR2: SGHTA, FQGNSA. The CDR3 loop spans 13 amino acids. V dropped 2 bases and J dropped 12 bases, with 14 bases sitting between them. CDR3 coding DNA: TGTGCCAGCAGCTTATATGATCAGGCTAGGCAGTTCTTC. It encodes CASSLYDQARQFF.

V usage is TRBV9 and J usage is TRBJ2-2; D is ambiguous. Germline V lookup: CDR1 SGDLS, CDR2 YYNGEE. The length of the CDR3 is 15 residues. The V and J ends lost 1 base and 6 bases respectively, with 13 bases between them. The CDR3 nucleotides read TGTGCCAGCAGCGTACGACCTCTTGGGCCCGGGGAGCTGTTTTTT. It encodes CASSVRPLGPGELFF. The whole variable domain, remainder taken from reference TRBV9 and TRBJ2-2, is DSGVTQTPKHLITATGQRVTLRCSPRSGDLSVYWYQQSLDQGLQFLIQYYNGEERAKGNILERFSAQQFPDLHSELNLSSLELGDSALYFCASSVRPLGPGELFFGEGSRLTVL.

The J gene is TRBJ2-7, the V gene TRBV1; TRBD1 reflects the table's D call only, with no check against the DNA. TRBV1 is recorded as a pseudogene. The CDR3 is made up of 15 amino acids. CDR3 protein: CTSSRGVGTHYEQYF. Here the CDR3 DNA reads TGCACCAGCAGCCGAGGGGTCGGGACACACTACGAGCAGTACTTC.

This clone was recorded a few times. J is TRBJ2-1 and V is TRBV24-1; D is possibly TRBD2 (5 bases). The CDR3 is made up of 16 amino acids. V gave up 0 bases and J gave up 8 bases, with 16 bases separating them. Germline V CDR1 and CDR2: KGHDR, SFDVKD. The CDR3 nucleotides are TGTGCCACCAGTGATTTGAGGACGCCGAGGGTCGATGAGCAGTTCTTC. This gives the protein CATSDLRTPRVDEQFF.

The V gene is TRBV10-3, the J gene TRBJ2-4, with 7 bases that match TRBD1. V gave up 3 bases and J gave up 3 bases; unmatched junction bases: 5. Germline CDR1 ENHRY, CDR2 SYGVKD. There are 15 residues in the CDR3. CDR3 sequence: CAISDGTEYKNIQYF. The CDR3, as DNA: TGTGCCATCAGTGATGGGACAGAATACAAAAACATTCAGTACTTC.

This chain uses TRBV19 with TRBJ1-5, with TRBD1 as a possible D gene (6 bases). The CDR3 is 14 amino acids. V lost 6 bases and J 6 bases, leaving 15 bases between the germline ends. CDR1 and CDR2 (germline): LNHDA, SQIVND (reference sequence). CDR3 nucleotide sequence: TGTGCCAGTAGCTACTCGACAGGCGCTCAGCCCCAGCATTTT. It codes for CASSYSTGAQPQHF.

The rearrangement uses TRBV6-5 and TRBJ1-1; D unresolved. Germline CDR1 reads MNHEY; CDR2 reads SVGAGI. The CDR3 consists of 13 residues. Trimming removed 6 bases from V and 0 bases from J, with 8 bases in between. Here the CDR3 DNA reads TGTGCCAGCAGGAGGCCTATGAACACTGAAGCTTTCTTT. As protein: CASRRPMNTEAFF.

This chain uses TRBV3-1 (or the pseudogene TRBV3-2) with TRBJ2-5; D is undetermined. CDR3 size: 14 residues. Germline V CDR1 and CDR2: LGHDT, YNNKEL (reference sequence). V was pared by 3 bases and J by 2 bases, with 10 bases between. The CDR3, as DNA: TGTGCCAGCAGCCAGGCCCAAGGACAAGAGACCCAGTACTTC. Translation: CASSQAQGQETQYF.

The V and J genes are TRBV5-1 and TRBJ1-4, with D maybe TRBD1 (6 bases). Trimming stripped 2 bases from V and 2 bases from J, with 10 bases between. This CDR3 has 15 amino acids. Per germline, CDR1 SGHRS and CDR2 YFSETQ. The CDR3 sequence: CASSLTGPTNEKLFF. In nucleotides, the CDR3 is TGCGCCAGCAGCTTAACAGGGCCCACTAATGAAAAACTGTTTTTT.

CDR3 loop: CASSQTGTSPDTQYF. The CDR3, as DNA: TGTGCCAGCAGCCAAACCGGGACTAGCCCAGATACGCAGTATTTT. The chain couples TRBV13 to TRBJ2-3; TRBD2 matches 9 bases. This CDR3 is 15 amino acids long. Germline V gene lookup returns CDR1 PRHDT and CDR2 FYEKMQ (reference sequence). Trimming removed 5 bases from V and 4 bases from J; junction bases left unmatched: 7.

The chain uses TRBV28 and TRBJ1-1; the D is unclear. The CDR3 has 13 residues. Per germline, CDR1 MDHEN and CDR2 SYDVKM. V lost 6 bases, J lost 4 bases, and 12 bases lay in between. This chain's CDR3 is CASSPPAGTEAFF. In DNA form, the CDR3 reads TGTGCCAGCAGCCCCCCAGCGGGCACTGAAGCTTTCTTT.

The rearrangement links TRBV6-6 to TRBJ2-3; possibly TRBD1 for D (5 bases). V shed 4 bases and J shed 0 bases, with 14 bases lying between them. Germline-derived CDR1 and CDR2 are MNHNY and SVGAGI (reference sequence). CDR3 length: 16 residues. CDR3 in amino acids: CASSSPGSRSTDTQYF. The CDR3 nucleotides are TGTGCCAGCAGTTCACCAGGGTCCAGAAGCACAGATACGCAGTATTTT.

The genes are TRBV5-8 and TRBJ1-6; 8 nucleotides align to TRBD1. The CDR3 sequence is 15 residues long. Germline V gene data show CDR1 as SGHTS and CDR2 as YDEGEE. Trimming took 0 bases from V and 9 from J; bases not matched to a gene: 5. CDR3 bases: TGTGCCAGCAGCTTGGGGACAGGGAACTCTTCACCCCTCCACTTT. This translates into CASSLGTGNSSPLHF.

This clone was seen a single time. The V gene is TRBV30, the J gene TRBJ1-3; D is uncertain. Germline CDR1 is GTSNPN and CDR2 is SVGIG (reference sequence). The CDR3 consists of 14 residues. Trimming took 0 bases from V and 0 from J, leaving 6 bases between them. This CDR3 reads CAWSVGSSGNTIYF. In DNA form, the CDR3 reads TGTGCCTGGAGTGTCGGAAGCTCTGGAAACACCATATATTTT. Filled out from reference TRBV30 and TRBJ1-3, the complete variable domain reads SQTIHQWPATLVQPVGSPLSLECTVEGTSNPNLYWYRQAAGRGLQLLFYSVGIGQISSEVPQNLSASRPQDRQFILSSKKLLLSDSGFYLCAWSVGSSGNTIYFGEGSWLTVV.

The CDR3 loop is CASSPRRGGEQYF. The CDR3 DNA sequence: TGTGCCAGCAGCCCCCGGCGGGGGGGGGAGCAGTACTTC. The chain has TRBV9 and TRBJ2-7; 9 bases match TRBD2. The germline CDR1 and CDR2 sequences are SGDLS and YYNGEE. The CDR3 covers 13 residues. After removal of 4 bases from V and 7 bases from J, the junction contained 6 bases not matched to a gene. Supplemented by reference TRBV9 and TRBJ2-7, the full variable domain reads DSGVTQTPKHLITATGQRVTLRCSPRSGDLSVYWYQQSLDQGLQFLIQYYNGEERAKGNILERFSAQQFPDLHSELNLSSLELGDSALYFCASSPRRGGEQYFGPGTRLTVT.

CDR3 sequence: CASRNRGRLENEQFF. As DNA, the CDR3 is TGTGCCAGCAGGAACAGGGGCCGTCTAGAGAATGAGCAGTTCTTC. This chain joins TRBV3-1 (or the pseudogene TRBV3-2) and TRBJ2-1; 7 bases agree with TRBD1. V trimming: 6 bases; J trimming: 7 bases; junction bases outside the gene matches: 12. Germline-derived CDR1 and CDR2 are LGHDT and YNNKEL (reference sequence). This CDR3 contains 15 residues.